These 14 T cell receptor beta chains came from one sample sequenced in a study of control samples from healthy donors and cancer patients (dated by TCRdb to 2018 to 2021). The library was built by means of the immunoSEQ multiplex PCR assay. TCRdb re-hosts the immuneACCESS table, in-frame sequences only. Its copies lack some clones; in the studies checked, an unresolved V gene accounts for under half of them, and the cause for the rest is not known. This sample gives tens of thousands of clones in total; less than 95% of them show up just once. The top ten hold more than 20% of the sample. The sample taken for sequencing was blood. The receptors come from a man aged 55 to 69 in good health.

This clone was recorded once. V gene TRBV14 combines with J gene TRBJ1-1, with TRBD1 as a possible D gene (6 bases). Trimming took off 0 bases at V and 0 bases at J, with 11 bases between the two ends. The CDR3 length is 16 residues. Germline lookup yields CDR1 SGHDN and CDR2 FVKESK. Here the CDR3 DNA reads TGTGCCAGCAGCCAAGAGGGGGCTCCCTTGAACACTGAAGCTTTCTTT. Translating it yields CASSQEGAPLNTEAFF.

This chain links TRBV4-2 with TRBJ2-3; D remains ambiguous. The CDR3 has 14 residues. V dropped 1 base and J dropped 2 bases, with 7 bases sitting between them. Germline loops: CDR1 LGHNA, CDR2 YNFKEQ. CDR3 protein: CASSQALNTDTQYF. The DNA of the CDR3 is TGTGCCAGCAGCCAAGCCTTGAACACAGATACGCAGTATTTT.

This chain joins TRBV6-5 and TRBJ1-1; the D is unclear. The CDR3 consists of 14 residues. V was clipped by 7 bases and J by 1 base, with 13 bases between them. CDR1 and CDR2 from the germline V gene are MNHEY and SVGAGI. CDR3 sequence (DNA): TGTGCCAGCACCCCCCCAGGCGGGAACACTGAAGCTTTCTTT. Translation: CASTPPGGNTEAFF.

This sequence joins TRBV7-8 and TRBJ1-3; tentative D call: TRBD1 (5 bases). Germline V CDR1 and CDR2: SGHVS, FQNEAQ. V lost 1 base and J 0 bases, leaving 13 bases between the germline ends. CDR3 length: 17 amino acids. The CDR3 nucleotides are TGTGCCAGCAGCTTAGAGATCAGGGCTTCCTCTGGAAACACCATATATTTT. Its protein product is CASSLEIRASSGNTIYF.

The chain joins TRBV11-3 to TRBJ2-5, with D unresolved. Looked up from germline, CDR1 is SGHNT and CDR2 is YENEEA. Trimming stripped 4 bases from V and 5 bases from J, with 8 bases between. The CDR3 contains 12 residues. The CDR3 coding sequence is TGTGCCAGCAGCTCGTTGCGTGAGACCCAGTACTTC. It yields the protein CASSSLRETQYF.

The chain has TRBV10-1 and TRBJ2-3; 7 bases are shared with TRBD2. Germline assignment: CDR1 WNHNN and CDR2 SYGVQD (reference sequence). This CDR3 is 15 amino acids long. Trimming removed 2 bases from V and 2 bases from J; junction bases left unmatched: 4. CDR3 DNA: TGCGCCAGCAGTGAGACGACTAGCCTCACAGATACGCAGTATTTT. This sequence encodes CASSETTSLTDTQYF.

The chain recombines TRBV7-2 with TRBJ1-1, with 8 bases identical to TRBD1. CDR1 is SGHTA, CDR2 FQGNSA, per germline. The CDR3 consists of 15 residues. V lost 5 bases and J lost 10; bases outside the gene matches: 15. CDR3 in DNA: TGTGCCAGCAGCCCCTATATCGGACAGGGTGAGGGAGCTTTCTTT. Translation gives CASSPYIGQGEGAFF.

The V gene is TRBV5-6, the J gene TRBJ1-1; a possible D gene is TRBD1 (5 bases). Trimming removed 3 bases at V and 2 bases at J, with 11 bases between. Per germline, CDR1 SGHDT and CDR2 YYEEEE. The CDR3 has 14 amino acids. Written as DNA, the CDR3 is TGTGCCAGCAGCTGGGGCTGGGAAAACACTGAAGCTTTCTTT. Its translation: CASSWGWENTEAFF.

The chain combines TRBV5-4 with TRBJ2-2; 9 bases line up with TRBD1. Trimming at V came to 2 bases and at J to 7 bases, leaving 6 bases not matched to a gene. The CDR3 has 15 residues. CDR1 SGHNT and CDR2 YYREEE come from the germline V gene (reference sequence). CDR3 amino acids: CASSLKTGGVGELFF. CDR3 nucleotides: TGTGCCAGCAGCTTAAAGACAGGGGGGGTCGGGGAGCTGTTTTTT.

The chain links TRBV29-1 to TRBJ2-1; 16 bases are a match to TRBD2. The CDR3 runs 17 residues. Germline CDR1 and CDR2: SQVTM and ANQGSEA. Trimming at V came to 7 bases and at J to 0 bases, leaving 6 bases not matched to a gene. CDR3 sequence reads: CSARGLAGGPSYNEQFF. The CDR3 region has the DNA TGCAGCGCAAGGGGACTAGCGGGAGGGCCCTCCTACAATGAGCAGTTCTTC.

The V call is TRBV6-5, the J call TRBJ1-1; tentatively, D is TRBD1 (5 bases). The V gene lost 1 base and the J gene lost 1 base, with 10 bases spanning the gap. The CDR3 is made up of 15 amino acids. Per germline, CDR1 MNHEY and CDR2 SVGAGI. The CDR3 sequence: CASSYFGGKNTEAFF. CDR3 coding DNA: TGTGCCAGCAGTTACTTTGGGGGGAAGAACACTGAAGCTTTCTTT.

The V gene is TRBV5-1, the J gene TRBJ2-1; the D is unclear. The CDR3 runs to 13 residues. V was pared by 5 bases and J by 2 bases, with 8 bases between. The germline V gene encodes CDR1 SGHRS and CDR2 YFSETQ. The CDR3: CASRRTTYNEQFF. The CDR3 DNA reads TGCGCCAGCAGACGTACTACCTACAATGAGCAGTTCTTC.

This chain links TRBV5-6 with TRBJ2-7; D is perhaps TRBD2 (7 bases). CDR1 and CDR2 from the germline V gene are SGHDT and YYEEEE. The germline V and J ends were trimmed by 4 bases and 2 bases, with 13 bases remaining between them. CDR3 length: 14 amino acids. The CDR3 protein is CASSQGGGPYEQYF. DNA of the CDR3: TGTGCCAGCAGCCAAGGGGGGGGCCCCTACGAGCAGTACTTC.

This chain uses TRBV19 with TRBJ2-2, with 7 bases lining up with TRBD2. V lost 6 bases and J lost 3; bases outside the gene matches: 10. CDR3 size: 16 residues. The germline CDR1 and CDR2 sequences are LNHDA and SQIVND (reference sequence). The DNA of the CDR3 is TGTGCCAGTAGGGCAGCGGGATTGGGCGACACCGGGGAGCTGTTTTTT. It encodes CASRAAGLGDTGELFF.